This T cell receptor (beta chain) stems from a study of cytomegalovirus exposure and HLA in healthy donors. Study in general: Caucasian-associated ancestry cluster membership applied to about 77% of 398 genotyped donors.

The PCR used 60 Vbeta and 13 Jbeta primers. TCRdb's copy holds only in-frame clones and misses some; the assay was immunoSEQ multiplex PCR. The repertoire holds roughly 180,000 clones, with under 80% as singletons. As for this clone: Its antigen is still unknown.

The CDR3 spans 13 residues. Germline lookup yields CDR1 LNHDA and CDR2 SQIVND (reference sequence). Study-level findings and limits: A later analysis linked some 17,000 TCR beta sequences to HLA alleles at 0.05 false discovery rate.

The clonotype originates from a woman in her 50s in good health and CMV-seropositive. Sequences were obtained from PBMCs. The chain couples TRBV19 to TRBJ2-5, with D hard to call. The J call could be wrong; TRBJ2-7 is a better fit for the DNA end. CDR3 coding DNA: TGTGCCAGTAGTATAGGTTCAGGTGTCGAGCAGTACTTC. Translation: CASSIGSGVEQYF.